The following is a T cell receptor beta chain sequence with its context. Cohort allocation depended upon clinical history that participants reported. Unmatched junction bases numbered 6, after V lost 6 bases and J lost 2 bases. Germline CDR1 is SGHAT and CDR2 is FQNNGV. The CDR3 is made up of 15 amino acids. The sample belongs to a study of blood T cell repertoires in COVID-19. Study overall: The United States, Italy and Spain were the sources of the acute and convalescent COVID-19 samples. Nucleic acid was either cDNA or gDNA, and it came from T cells, B-cell-depleted T cells, or PBMCs.

Profiling relied on immunoSEQ multiplex PCR, and the TCRdb table lists in-frame clones only, not all of them. The sample consists of some 330,000 clones, around 87% of them appearing once. Source material: PBMCs or T cells enriched from blood (not recorded which). The V call is TRBV11-2, the J call TRBJ2-7; 11 bases line up with TRBD2. The clonotype comes from a man aged 35-49 years in a cohort exposed to, infected with or recovered from COVID-19 (not recorded which). The CDR3 bases are TGTGCCAGCAGATTCGGGACTAGCGGTACCTACGAGCAGTACTTC. Translating it yields CASRFGTSGTYEQYF.